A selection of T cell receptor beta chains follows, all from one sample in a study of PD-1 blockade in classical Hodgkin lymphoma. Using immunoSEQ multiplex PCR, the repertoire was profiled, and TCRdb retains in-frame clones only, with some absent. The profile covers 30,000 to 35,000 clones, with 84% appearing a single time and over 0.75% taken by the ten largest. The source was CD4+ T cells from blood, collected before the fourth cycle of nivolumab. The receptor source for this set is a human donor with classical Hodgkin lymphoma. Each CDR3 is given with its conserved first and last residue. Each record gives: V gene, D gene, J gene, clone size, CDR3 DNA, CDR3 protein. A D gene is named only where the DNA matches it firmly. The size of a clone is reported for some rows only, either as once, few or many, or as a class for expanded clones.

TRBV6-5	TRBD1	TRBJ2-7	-	TGTGCCAGCAGGCCGCGGACAGGGAATACCTACGAGCAGTACTTC	CASRPRTGNTYEQYF
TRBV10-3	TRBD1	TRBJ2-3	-	TGTGCCATCGGGGAACAGGGGGCCCAGACCACAGATACGCAGTATTTT	CAIGEQGAQTTDTQYF
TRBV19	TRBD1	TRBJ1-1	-	TGTGCCAGTAGTACTTCCGGGACAGGGGCTGGGAACACTGAAGCTTTCTTT	CASSTSGTGAGNTEAFF
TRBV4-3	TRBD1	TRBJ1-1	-	TGCGCCAGCAGCCAAGACGCGGGACAGGGGTTAGGAAACACTGAAGCTTTCTTT	CASSQDAGQGLGNTEAFF
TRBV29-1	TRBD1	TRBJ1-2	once	TGCAGCGTAGACCTGACAGGGGTCGGCTATGGCTACACCTTC	CSVDLTGVGYGYTF
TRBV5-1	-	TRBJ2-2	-	TGCGCCAGCAGCTCCGCATTTGGGGTGGATGGCGGGGAGCTGTTTTTT	CASSSAFGVDGGELFF
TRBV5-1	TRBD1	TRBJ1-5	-	TGCGCCAGCAGCTTGGCCGGACAGGGGGCTCCCCAGCATTTT	CASSLAGQGAPQHF
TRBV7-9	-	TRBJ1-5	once	TGTGCCATCGGAATATACGGGGGCCGAATCAATCAGCCCCAGCATTTT	CAIGIYGGRINQPQHF
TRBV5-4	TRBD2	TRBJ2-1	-	TGTGCCAGCAGCCCGGGGACTAGCGTCACCTACAATGAGCAGTTCTTC	CASSPGTSVTYNEQFF
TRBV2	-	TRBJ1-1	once	TGTGCCAGCAGTGGAGGGGTAAGGAACACTGAAGCTTTCTTT	CASSGGVRNTEAFF
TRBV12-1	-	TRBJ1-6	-	TGTGCCAGCAGCTGGGATTATTTACTTTATAATTCACCCCTCCACTTT	CASSWDYLLYNSPLHF
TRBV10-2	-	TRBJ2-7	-	TGCGCCAGCAGTGTCTCGGGTCTCGGCGAGCAGTACTTC	CASSVSGLGEQYF
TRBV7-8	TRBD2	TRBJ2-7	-	TGTGCCAGCAGCTCCTACAGCGGGGTCCCCCCCTACGAGCAGTACTTC	CASSSYSGVPPYEQYF
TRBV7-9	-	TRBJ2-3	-	TGTGCCAGCAGCTTAGGCGGGGACACAGATACGCAGTATTTT	CASSLGGDTDTQYF
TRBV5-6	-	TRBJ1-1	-	TGTGCCAGCAGCTTGACAGGGTTCGGGATGAACACTGAAGCTTTCTTT	CASSLTGFGMNTEAFF
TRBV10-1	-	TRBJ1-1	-	TGCGCCAGCACTAGGGACCCGGAGGACACTGAAGCTTTCTTT	CASTRDPEDTEAFF
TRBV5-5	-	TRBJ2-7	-	TGTGCCAGCAGCTTCGGAGACAGGGACTATTACGAGCAGTACTTC	CASSFGDRDYYEQYF
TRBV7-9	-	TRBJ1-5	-	TGTGCCAGCAGCCCCAGTGCTCGAGGATCCCAGCCCCAGCATTTT	CASSPSARGSQPQHF
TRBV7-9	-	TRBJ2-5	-	TGTGCCAGCAGCTTAGTTTATGCCCAAGAGACCCAGTACTTC	CASSLVYAQETQYF
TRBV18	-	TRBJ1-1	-	TGTGCCAGCTCACCGGTACAGCGCAACACTGAAGCTTTCTTT	CASSPVQRNTEAFF
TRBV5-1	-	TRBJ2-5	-	TGCGCCAGCAGCTTGACAGTCCTGGGGGAGACCCAGTACTTC	CASSLTVLGETQYF
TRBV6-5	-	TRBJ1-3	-	TGTGCCAGCAGTTACCAGACATATGGAAACACCATATATTTT	CASSYQTYGNTIYF
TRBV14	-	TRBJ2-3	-	TGTGCCAGCAGCCATCGGGACTTCGCAGGGGATACGCAGTATTTT	CASSHRDFAGDTQYF
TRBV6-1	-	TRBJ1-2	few	TGTGCCAGCAGAGGAGACCGGCGCTATGGCTACACCTTC	CASRGDRRYGYTF
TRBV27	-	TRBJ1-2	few	TGTGCCAGCAGTTTAAAACCTGGACAGCCTGCGAGGAATGGCTACACCTTC	CASSLKPGQPARNGYTF
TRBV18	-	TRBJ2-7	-	TGTGCCAGCTCACCATTTGGTGCAGGGAACTCTCCCTACGAGCAGTACTTC	CASSPFGAGNSPYEQYF
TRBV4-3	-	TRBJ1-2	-	TGCGCCAGCAGCCAAGATGCCCAGGGGACCTATGGCTACACCTTC	CASSQDAQGTYGYTF
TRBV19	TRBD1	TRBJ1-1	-	TGTGCCAGTAGTCAGATAGGGGGCCGGCAGGGGGCTTCTGAAGCTTTCTTT	CASSQIGGRQGASEAFF
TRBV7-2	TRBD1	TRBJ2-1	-	TGTGCCAGCAGCTCTGACAGGGGCTACCGCTCCTACAATGAGCAGTTCTTC	CASSSDRGYRSYNEQFF
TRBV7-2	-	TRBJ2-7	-	TGTGCCAGCAGTTTTGATCCGGGGCCCCGCTCCTACGAGCAGTACTTC	CASSFDPGPRSYEQYF
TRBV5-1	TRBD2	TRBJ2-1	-	TGCGCCAGCAGCCAGACTAGCGGAACCTACAATGAGCAGTTCTTC	CASSQTSGTYNEQFF
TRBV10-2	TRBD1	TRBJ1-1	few	TGCGCCAGCAGTCCCGGGGACAGAACTGAAGCTTTCTTT	CASSPGDRTEAFF
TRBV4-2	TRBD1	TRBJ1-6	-	TGTGCCAGCAGCCAAAGGGCGACAGGGGTTGCTTCACCCCTCCACTTT	CASSQRATGVASPLHF
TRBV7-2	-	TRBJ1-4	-	TGTGCCAGCAGCTTAGAAGTATGGAATGAAAAACTGTTTTTT	CASSLEVWNEKLFF
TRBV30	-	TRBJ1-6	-	TGTGCCTGGAGTGTACATAGTACAGGGTATAATTCACCCCTCCACTTT	CAWSVHSTGYNSPLHF
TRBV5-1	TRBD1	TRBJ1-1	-	TGCGCCAGCAGCTTGGCGCGGGCGACAGGGGTAAGGGGCACTGAAGCTTTCTTT	CASSLARATGVRGTEAFF
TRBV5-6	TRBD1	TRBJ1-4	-	TGTGCCAGCAGCCTGGACAGGGGGTGGGCTAATGAAAAACTGTTTTTT	CASSLDRGWANEKLFF
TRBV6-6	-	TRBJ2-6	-	TGTGCCAGCAGTTACCGGGGGTCTGGGGCCAACGTCCTGACTTTC	CASSYRGSGANVLTF
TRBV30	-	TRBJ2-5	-	TGTGCCTGGAGTGTACAGGCAGCCCAAGAGACCCAGTACTTC	CAWSVQAAQETQYF
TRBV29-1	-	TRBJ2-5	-	TGCAGCGTTGAAGGGTGGGACCGAGGGACCCAGTACTTC	CSVEGWDRGTQYF
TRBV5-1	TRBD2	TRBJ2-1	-	TGCGCCAGCAGCTTGGGCCCAAGCGGGGACCATGAGCAGTTCTTC	CASSLGPSGDHEQFF
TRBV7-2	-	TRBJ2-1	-	TGTGCCAGCAGCTTAAATGACAATGAGCAGTTCTTC	CASSLNDNEQFF
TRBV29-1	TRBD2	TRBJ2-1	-	TGCAGCGTCCGGGACGGGGGGGGTCTTGAGCAGTTCTTC	CSVRDGGGLEQFF
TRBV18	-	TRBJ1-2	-	TGTGCCAGCTCACCAACGGGCTCAGATGGCTACACCTTC	CASSPTGSDGYTF
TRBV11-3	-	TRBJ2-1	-	TGTGCCAGCAGCCGGACCGGGACTCGATTCTCGGATGAGCAGTTCTTC	CASSRTGTRFSDEQFF
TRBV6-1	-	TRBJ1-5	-	TGTGCCAGCAGAATGCGACCCCGCAATCAGCCCCAGCATTTT	CASRMRPRNQPQHF
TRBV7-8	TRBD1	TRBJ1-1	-	TGTGCCAGCAGCTTAGCTCGACAGGGCAATCGAGCTTTCTTT	CASSLARQGNRAFF
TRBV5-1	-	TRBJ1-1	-	TGCGCCAGCAGTTCCTTGGGGGACACTGAAGCTTTCTTT	CASSSLGDTEAFF
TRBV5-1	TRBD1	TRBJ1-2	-	TGCGCCAGCAGCTTGGGGCCAACCGAGACAGGGGGCAGAAGTGGCTACACCTTC	CASSLGPTETGGRSGYTF
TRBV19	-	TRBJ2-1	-	TGTGCCAGTAGTTACAGGGCAGGGGAGCAGTTCTTC	CASSYRAGEQFF
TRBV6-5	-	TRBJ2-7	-	TGTGCCAGCAGTACCCATCTAGGGGTTAGGGAGCAGTACTTC	CASSTHLGVREQYF